This T cell receptor beta chain derives from a study of blood T cells in healthy people across ages. General study points: For the donors, CMV status was unknown and possibly confounded expanded clonotype changes. The unsorted PBMCs prevented any conclusive comparison of naive versus antigen-experienced cells.

Combining a sample-barcoded 5' primer with a J-beta primer mix, a second PCR ran for roughly 7 to 12 cycles. From the 5' RACE reads, TCRdb called clonotypes with MiXCR, one entry per CDR3 protein. The table lists around 800,000 distinct CDR3 sequences, 60% to 80% of them singletons. Details on this clonotype: As yet, its antigen is unknown.

The CDR3 sequence is 15 residues long. Germline V gene data show CDR1 as SGHTA and CDR2 as FQGTGA. V gave up 4 bases and J gave up 10 bases; unmatched junction bases: 9. V usage is TRBV7-3 and J usage is TRBJ1-6; TRBD1 matches 8 bases. This TCR derives from a man younger than 45 in good health. The sequenced material came from blood. The CDR3 nucleotides are TGTGCCAGCAGCTCAAAGACAGGGGTTGGGTCACCCCTCCACTTT. Protein sequence: CASSSKTGVGSPLHF. Filled out from reference TRBV7-3 and TRBJ1-6, the complete variable domain reads GAGVSQTPSNKVTEKGKYVELRCDPISGHTALYWYRQSLGQGPEFLIYFQGTGAADDSGLPNDRFFAVRPEGSVSTLKIQRTERGDSAVYLCASSSKTGVGSPLHFGNGTRLTVT.